The next 25 T cell receptor beta chains were all read from a single sample in a study of blood T cell repertoires in COVID-19. Generated by immunoSEQ multiplex PCR, the TCRdb table keeps only in-frame clones and is missing some. The top ten clones hold roughly 5.1% of a sample with around 270,000 clones, 80% to 90% of them seen once. The specimen sequenced was peripheral blood. The receptors shown here come from a man aged 35 to 55 with acute or convalescent COVID-19.

V gene TRBV4-2 combines with J gene TRBJ1-6, with TRBD1 matching 7 bases. Germline assignment: CDR1 LGHNA and CDR2 YNFKEQ. The CDR3 is 20 amino acids. The J segment lost 0 bases and the V segment lost 1 base, leaving 12 bases of the junction unmatched. In DNA form, the CDR3 reads TGTGCCAGCAGCCAAGTCAAGGGGACAGCCTTGAGCTCCTATAATTCACCCCTCCACTTT. Translated, it gives CASSQVKGTALSSYNSPLHF.

J is TRBJ1-1 and V is TRBV7-2; perhaps TRBD1 as D (5 bases). CDR1 and CDR2 (germline): SGHTA, FQGNSA. The CDR3 length is 15 residues. V was shortened by 4 bases and J by 1 base, with 13 bases between the two germline ends. As DNA, the CDR3 is TGTGCCAGCAGCTCCACGGGACTCAGGAACACTGAAGCTTTCTTT. It codes for CASSSTGLRNTEAFF. The complete variable domain, with remaining parts taken from reference TRBV7-2 and TRBJ1-1, reads GAGVSQSPSNKVTEKGKDVELRCDPISGHTALYWYRQSLGQGLEFLIYFQGNSAPDKSGLPSDRFSAERTGGSVSTLTIQRTQQEDSAVYLCASSSTGLRNTEAFFGQGTRLTVV.

The rearrangement joins TRBV5-1 to TRBJ2-3; TRBD1 matches 9 bases. CDR1 SGHRS and CDR2 YFSETQ come from the germline V gene. The J segment lost 6 bases and the V segment lost 4 bases, leaving 15 bases of the junction unmatched. There are 17 residues in the CDR3. For the CDR3, the DNA is TGCGCCAGCAGCCCCGGGGAGGGACAGGGAGTCAGGGATACGCAGTATTTT. This translates into CASSPGEGQGVRDTQYF.

This sequence joins TRBV19 and TRBJ2-6, with D possibly TRBD2 on 6 matching bases. Germline assignment: CDR1 LNHDA and CDR2 SQIVND (reference sequence). Trimming removed 2 bases from V and 0 bases from J, with 11 bases in between. This CDR3 spans 17 amino acids. Here the CDR3 DNA reads TGTGCCAGTAGTATAAGAGGAGGGAACTCTGGGGCCAACGTCCTGACTTTC. It is translated as CASSIRGGNSGANVLTF.

As DNA, the CDR3 is TGTGCCAGCACAGGGGGGACATGGGGGTCGACTAATGAAAAACTGTTTTTT. It encodes CASTGGTWGSTNEKLFF. The V call is TRBV6-4, the J call TRBJ1-4, with 7 bases aligning to TRBD1. The CDR3 contains 17 residues. The J segment lost 2 bases and the V segment lost 7 bases, leaving 13 bases of the junction unmatched. The germline CDR1 and CDR2 sequences are MRHNA and SNTAGT.

The J gene is TRBJ2-7, the V gene TRBV14; TRBD2 might be the D (5 bases). Deletions cut 0 bases from V and 0 bases from J, with 15 bases between. Germline V gene sequence: CDR1 SGHDN, CDR2 FVKESK. The CDR3 is made up of 17 amino acids. The CDR3 sequence: CASSQDYGFSGSYEQYF. The CDR3 DNA is TGTGCCAGCAGCCAAGATTATGGGTTCAGCGGCTCCTACGAGCAGTACTTC.

CDR3 sequence (DNA): TGCGCCAGCAGCTTGGACAGGGGTCACTATGGCTACACCTTC. Translating gives CASSLDRGHYGYTF. The chain employs TRBV5-1 and TRBJ1-2, with 7 bases aligning to TRBD1. The germline V gene has CDR1 SGHRS and CDR2 YFSETQ. The CDR3 has 14 amino acids. V shed 0 bases, J shed 3 bases, and the junction held 2 bases outside the gene matches.

The chain has TRBV3-1 (or the pseudogene TRBV3-2) and TRBJ2-1; 8 bases fit TRBD1. CDR1 is LGHDT, CDR2 YNNKEL, per germline (reference sequence). CDR3 size: 16 residues. J lost 7 bases, V lost 2 bases, and 10 bases had no gene match. The CDR3 bases are TGTGCCAGCAGCCAACCTGGCGGGACAGGAAGGAATGAGCAGTTCTTC. This translates into CASSQPGGTGRNEQFF.

The chain combines TRBV2 with TRBJ1-1; D is possibly TRBD1 (6 bases). Germline V gene sequence: CDR1 SNHLY, CDR2 FYNNEI. The germline V and J ends were trimmed by 3 bases and 5 bases, with 13 bases remaining between them. This CDR3 is built from 14 residues. The CDR3 sequence: CASSDAGGRTEAFF. The CDR3 DNA reads as TGTGCCAGCAGTGACGCGGGGGGCAGGACTGAAGCTTTCTTT.

This chain uses TRBV9 with TRBJ1-1, with TRBD1 identical over 8 bases. The CDR3 is 15 residues long. The V and J ends lost 0 bases and 3 bases, in that order; junction bases with no gene match: 4. The germline V gene encodes CDR1 SGDLS and CDR2 YYNGEE. The CDR3 DNA is TGTGCCAGCAGCGTAGGGACAGGGATGGACACTGAAGCTTTCTTT. Amino acid sequence: CASSVGTGMDTEAFF.

The V and J genes are TRBV5-1 and TRBJ2-7; no firm D call. This CDR3 comprises 13 residues. Looked up from germline, CDR1 is SGHRS and CDR2 is YFSETQ. V shed 0 bases and J shed 4 bases, with 8 bases lying between them. CDR3 coding DNA: TGCGCCAGCAGCTTGGCGGGTTTATACGAGCAGTACTTC. It specifies CASSLAGLYEQYF.

The chain joins TRBV7-8 to TRBJ2-7; 12 bases align to TRBD2. Germline V CDR1 and CDR2: SGHVS, FQNEAQ. CDR3 length: 14 amino acids. Trimming at V came to 4 bases and at J to 5 bases, leaving 3 bases not matched to a gene. The CDR3 DNA is TGTGCCAGCAGCTCTCTAGCGGGGGGGAACGAGCAGTACTTC. Translated: CASSSLAGGNEQYF.

This chain joins TRBV6-5 and TRBJ2-1, with 8 bases lining up with TRBD1. The CDR3 has 14 amino acids. Germline lookup yields CDR1 MNHEY and CDR2 SVGAGI. The V segment lost 5 bases and the J segment 6 bases; nucleotides outside the gene matches: 6. The CDR3, as DNA: TGTGCCAGCAGTAAGACGACAGGGGTCAATGAGCAGTTCTTC. It is translated as CASSKTTGVNEQFF.

The chain carries TRBV5-6 and TRBJ1-3; unclear D gene. CDR1 SGHDT and CDR2 YYEEEE come from the germline V gene. V was clipped by 2 bases and J by 3 bases, with 12 bases between them. CDR3 length: 15 amino acids. CDR3 bases: TGTGCCAGCAGCTTAGGCGGTGTCTTTGGAAACACCATATATTTT. Its translation: CASSLGGVFGNTIYF.

This clone was detected only a few times. This chain connects TRBV19 to TRBJ2-3; D remains ambiguous. CDR3 length: 13 amino acids. CDR1 and CDR2 from the germline V gene are LNHDA and SQIVND (reference sequence). Between the trimmed V and J ends, which lost 8 bases and 2 bases, there was a span of 11 bases. This CDR3 reads CASVGRNTDTQYF. The DNA for the CDR3 is TGTGCCAGTGTGGGCAGGAACACAGATACGCAGTATTTT.

The rearrangement joins TRBV5-1 to TRBJ1-1; possibly TRBD1 for D (6 bases). Trimming pared 1 base from V and 6 bases from J, leaving 16 bases between. Germline CDR1 is SGHRS and CDR2 is YFSETQ. The CDR3 is 15 residues long. The CDR3 sequence: CASSLRGAPASEAFF. The DNA for the CDR3 is TGCGCCAGCAGCTTGCGGGGGGCGCCGGCTTCTGAAGCTTTCTTT.

The CDR3 sequence: CASGLGPVAFF. The CDR3 nucleotides are TGTGCTAGTGGTTTGGGGCCCGTGGCTTTCTTT. The chain combines TRBV12-5 with TRBJ1-1, with unresolved D. This CDR3 contains 11 residues. CDR1 and CDR2 from the germline V gene are LGHNT and FRNRAP. The V end lost 1 base, the J end lost 11 bases, and 8 bases lay between the germline ends.

This chain joins TRBV7-6 and TRBJ2-2; the match to TRBD2 covers 7 bases. V lost 1 base, J lost 4 bases, and 3 bases stayed unmatched. This CDR3 contains 15 residues. Germline V gene data show CDR1 as SGHVS and CDR2 as FNYEAQ. The CDR3, as DNA: TGTGCCAGCAGCTTAGTGACTAGCCTCACCGGGGAGCTGTTTTTT. This translates into CASSLVTSLTGELFF.

This clone was recorded once. The chain carries TRBV27 and TRBJ1-1; a possible D gene is TRBD1 (5 bases). Trimming removed 7 bases from V and 5 bases from J, with 17 bases in between. CDR3 size: 14 residues. Germline values: CDR1 MNHEY, CDR2 SMNVEV (reference sequence). The CDR3 sequence: CASMGLWGDTEAFF. The CDR3 DNA sequence: TGTGCCAGCATGGGCCTGTGGGGGGATACTGAAGCTTTCTTT.

The chain joins TRBV6-5 to TRBJ2-2; D might be TRBD1 (5 bases). Germline loops: CDR1 MNHEY, CDR2 SVGAGI. The CDR3 has 15 amino acids. Trimming shortened V by 6 bases and J by 4 bases, and 15 bases separated the two germline ends. CDR3 protein: CASSPVSQGTGELFF. The CDR3 DNA follows: TGTGCCAGCAGCCCAGTATCTCAGGGCACCGGGGAGCTGTTTTTT.

V and J are TRBV7-9 and TRBJ2-7; TRBD2 aligns across 8 bases. Germline trimming cut 2 bases from V and 4 bases from J; bases unmatched to any gene: 13. CDR3 length equals 17 residues. Germline CDR1 SEHNR, CDR2 FQNEAQ (reference sequence). The CDR3 sequence is CASSLRTSRFSWYEQYF. CDR3 coding DNA: TGTGCCAGCAGCTTACGGACTAGCAGGTTCAGTTGGTACGAGCAGTACTTC.

This clone was seen just once. J is TRBJ1-1 and V is TRBV2, with D hard to call. Germline CDR1 and CDR2: SNHLY and FYNNEI. V was shortened by 0 bases and J by 4 bases, with 9 bases between the two germline ends. This CDR3 is 14 amino acids long. CDR3 sequence (DNA): TGTGCCAGCAGTGAAGCGTATAGAACCACTGAAGCTTTCTTT. This translates into CASSEAYRTTEAFF.

A single count supports this clone. This rearrangement joins TRBV19 to TRBJ1-1; maybe TRBD1 (5 bases). Looked up from germline, CDR1 is LNHDA and CDR2 is SQIVND (reference sequence). This CDR3 has 17 amino acids. V lost 4 bases and J lost 3, with 21 bases in between. The CDR3 coding sequence is TGTGCCAGTAGTAAAGGCTTAGGGGCGGGAATTGACACTGAAGCTTTCTTT. Its protein is CASSKGLGAGIDTEAFF.

The chain has TRBV2 and TRBJ2-7; 7 bases agree with TRBD1. The germline V gene encodes CDR1 SNHLY and CDR2 FYNNEI. With 4 bases clipped from V and 3 bases from J, the junction kept 3 bases outside the gene matches. This CDR3 region has 13 residues. The CDR3 loop reads CASSGDSFYEQYF. The CDR3 DNA reads TGTGCCAGCAGTGGGGACAGTTTCTACGAGCAGTACTTC. The variable domain in full, with the rest retrieved from reference TRBV2 and TRBJ2-7, is EPEVTQTPSHQVTQMGQEVILRCVPISNHLYFYWYRQILGQKVEFLVSFYNNEISEKSEIFDDQFSVERPDGSNFTLKIRSTKLEDSAMYFCASSGDSFYEQYFGPGTRLTVT.

This chain uses TRBV25-1 with TRBJ1-2; 11 bases map to TRBD1. The CDR3 is 14 amino acids. Trimming cost V 3 bases and J 6 bases; bases outside gene matches: 3. The germline CDR1 and CDR2 sequences are MGHDK and SYGVNS. The DNA of the CDR3 is TGTGCCAGCAGTGACCTGGACAGGGGGCATGGCTACACCTTC. Its translation is CASSDLDRGHGYTF.